This entry is about one T cell receptor beta chain. The data were obtained in a study of technical replicates of blood from four donors. TCRdb's copy holds only in-frame clones and misses some; the assay was immunoSEQ multiplex PCR. Of approximately 69,000 clones detected, about 90% appear once; the ten largest clones hold approximately 4.6%. Sequenced input: PBMCs. The sequence was collected from a human donor in good health. Some clones in this sample may be carry-over from other donors' samples.

CDR3: CASSLSTGALEKLFF. CDR3 sequence (DNA): TGCGCCAGCAGCTTGTCTACAGGGGCGTTAGAAAAACTGTTTTTT. This sequence joins TRBV5-1 and TRBJ1-4; 7 bases are shared with TRBD1. The CDR3 is 15 amino acids. V was clipped by 1 base and J by 8 bases; unmatched bases: 8. Germline CDR1 reads SGHRS; CDR2 reads YFSETQ.